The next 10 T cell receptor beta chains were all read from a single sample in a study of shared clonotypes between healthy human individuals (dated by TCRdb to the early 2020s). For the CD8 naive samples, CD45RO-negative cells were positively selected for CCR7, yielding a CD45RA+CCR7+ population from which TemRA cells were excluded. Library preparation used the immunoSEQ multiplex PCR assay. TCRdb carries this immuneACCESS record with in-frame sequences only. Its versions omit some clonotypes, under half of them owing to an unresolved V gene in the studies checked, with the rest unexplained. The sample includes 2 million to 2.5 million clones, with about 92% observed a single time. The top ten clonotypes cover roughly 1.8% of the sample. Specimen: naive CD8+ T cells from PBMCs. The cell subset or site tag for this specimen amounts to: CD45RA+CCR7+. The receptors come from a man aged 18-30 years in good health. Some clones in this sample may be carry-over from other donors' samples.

This CDR3 reads CASSPQVGAETQYF. For the CDR3, the DNA is TGTGCCAGCAGCCCCCAAGTGGGCGCGGAGACCCAGTACTTC. The V and J genes are TRBV9 and TRBJ2-5; D call uncertain. The V gene's germline CDR1 is SGDLS and CDR2 YYNGEE. The CDR3 is 14 amino acids. Between the trimmed V and J ends, which lost 4 bases and 5 bases, there was a span of 15 bases.

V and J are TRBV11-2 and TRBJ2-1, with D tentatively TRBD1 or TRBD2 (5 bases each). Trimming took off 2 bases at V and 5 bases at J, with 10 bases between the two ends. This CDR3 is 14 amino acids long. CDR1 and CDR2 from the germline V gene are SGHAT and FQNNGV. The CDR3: CASSLRDRNNEQFF. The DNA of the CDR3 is TGTGCCAGCAGCTTACGGGACCGAAACAATGAGCAGTTCTTC.

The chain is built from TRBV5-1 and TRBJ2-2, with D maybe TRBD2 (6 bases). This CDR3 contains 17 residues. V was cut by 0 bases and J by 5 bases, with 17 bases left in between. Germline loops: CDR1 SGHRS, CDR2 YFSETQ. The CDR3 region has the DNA TGCGCCAGCAGCTTGGGTGGCCAGCGGGTCTTGACCGGGGAGCTGTTTTTT. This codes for CASSLGGQRVLTGELFF.

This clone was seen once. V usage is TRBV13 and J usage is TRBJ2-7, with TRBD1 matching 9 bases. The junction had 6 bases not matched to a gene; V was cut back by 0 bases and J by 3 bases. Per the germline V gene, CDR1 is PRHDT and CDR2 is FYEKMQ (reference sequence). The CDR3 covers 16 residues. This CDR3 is CASSLGVLDRGYEQYF. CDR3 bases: TGTGCCAGCAGCTTAGGGGTCCTGGACAGGGGCTACGAGCAGTACTTC.

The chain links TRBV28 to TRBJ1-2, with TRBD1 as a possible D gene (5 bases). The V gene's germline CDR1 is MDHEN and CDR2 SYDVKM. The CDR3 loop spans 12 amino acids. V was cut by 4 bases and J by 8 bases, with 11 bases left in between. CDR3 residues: CASSSGTQGYTF. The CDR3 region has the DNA TGTGCCAGCAGTTCAGGGACCCAGGGCTACACCTTC.

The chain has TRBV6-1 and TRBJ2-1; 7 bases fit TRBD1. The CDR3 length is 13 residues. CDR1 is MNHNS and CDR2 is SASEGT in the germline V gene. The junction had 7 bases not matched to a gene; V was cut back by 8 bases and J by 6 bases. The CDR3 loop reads CASRDRTFNEQFF. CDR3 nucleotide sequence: TGTGCCAGCCGGGACAGAACTTTCAATGAGCAGTTCTTC.

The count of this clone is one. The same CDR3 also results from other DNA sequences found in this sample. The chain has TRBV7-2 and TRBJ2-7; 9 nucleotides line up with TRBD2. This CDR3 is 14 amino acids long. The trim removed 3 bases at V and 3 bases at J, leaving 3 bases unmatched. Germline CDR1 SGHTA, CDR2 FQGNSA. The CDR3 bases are TGTGCCAGCAGCTTCGGCGGGAGGGGCTACGAGCAGTACTTC. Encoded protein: CASSFGGRGYEQYF.

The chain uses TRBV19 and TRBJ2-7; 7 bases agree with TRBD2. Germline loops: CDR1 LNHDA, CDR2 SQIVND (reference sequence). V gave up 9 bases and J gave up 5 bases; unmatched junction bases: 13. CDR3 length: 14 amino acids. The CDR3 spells CASSPGGSYDEQYF. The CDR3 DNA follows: TGTGCCAGCTCCCCCGGCGGGAGCTACGACGAGCAGTACTTC. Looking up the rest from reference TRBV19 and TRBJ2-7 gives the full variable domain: DGGITQSPKYLFRKEGQNVTLSCEQNLNHDAMYWYRQDPGQGLRLIYYSQIVNDFQKGDIAEGYSVSREKKESFPLTVTSAQKNPTAFYLCASSPGGSYDEQYFGPGTRLTVT.

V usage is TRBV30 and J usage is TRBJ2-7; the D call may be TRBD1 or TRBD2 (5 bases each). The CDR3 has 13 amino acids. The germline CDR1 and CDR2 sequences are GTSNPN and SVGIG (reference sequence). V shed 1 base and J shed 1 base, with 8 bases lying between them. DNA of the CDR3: TGTGCCTGGAGTGCGGGGCCGTCCTACGAGCAGTACTTC. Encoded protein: CAWSAGPSYEQYF.

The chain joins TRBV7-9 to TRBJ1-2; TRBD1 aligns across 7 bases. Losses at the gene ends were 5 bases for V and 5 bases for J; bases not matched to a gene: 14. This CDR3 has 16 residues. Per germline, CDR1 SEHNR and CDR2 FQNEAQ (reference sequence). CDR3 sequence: CASSPSTEGQRYGYTF. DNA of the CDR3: TGTGCCAGCAGCCCCTCAACCGAGGGACAGAGATATGGCTACACCTTC.